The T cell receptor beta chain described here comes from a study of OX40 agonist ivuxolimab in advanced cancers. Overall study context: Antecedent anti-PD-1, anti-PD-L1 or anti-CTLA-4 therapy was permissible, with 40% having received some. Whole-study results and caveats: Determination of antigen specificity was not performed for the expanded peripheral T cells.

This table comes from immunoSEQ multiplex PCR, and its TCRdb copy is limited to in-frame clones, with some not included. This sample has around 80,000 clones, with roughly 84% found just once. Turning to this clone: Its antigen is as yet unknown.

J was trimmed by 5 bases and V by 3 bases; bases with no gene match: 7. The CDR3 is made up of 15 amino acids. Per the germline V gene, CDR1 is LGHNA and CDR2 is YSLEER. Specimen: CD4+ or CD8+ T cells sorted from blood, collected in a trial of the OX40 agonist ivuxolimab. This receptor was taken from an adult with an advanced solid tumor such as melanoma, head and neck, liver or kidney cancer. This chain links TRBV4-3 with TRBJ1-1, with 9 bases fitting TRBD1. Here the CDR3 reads CASSQASTGGTEAFF. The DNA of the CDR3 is TGCGCCAGCAGCCAGGCTTCGACAGGGGGGACTGAAGCTTTCTTT.